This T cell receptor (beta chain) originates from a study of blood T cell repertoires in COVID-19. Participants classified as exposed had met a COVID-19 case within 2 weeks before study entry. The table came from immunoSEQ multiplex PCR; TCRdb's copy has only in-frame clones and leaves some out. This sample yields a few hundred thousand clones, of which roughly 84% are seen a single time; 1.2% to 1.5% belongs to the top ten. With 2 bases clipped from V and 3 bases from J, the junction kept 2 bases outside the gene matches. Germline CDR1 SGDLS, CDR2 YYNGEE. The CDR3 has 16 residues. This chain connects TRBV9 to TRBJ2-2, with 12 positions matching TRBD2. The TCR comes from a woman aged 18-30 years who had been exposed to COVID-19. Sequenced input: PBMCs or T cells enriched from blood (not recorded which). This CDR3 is CASSVRLAGDTGELFF. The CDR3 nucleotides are TGTGCCAGCAGCGTCCGACTAGCGGGGGACACCGGGGAGCTGTTTTTT.